A single sample gave rise to the 29 T cell receptor beta chains below, sequenced in a study of OX40 agonist ivuxolimab in advanced cancers. Method: immunoSEQ multiplex PCR; TCRdb's copy keeps in-frame clones and lacks some. The table records 70,000 to 90,000 clones, roughly 90% of them present only once. This specimen was CD4+ or CD8+ T cells sorted from blood, taken in a trial of the OX40 agonist ivuxolimab. These receptors came from an adult with an advanced solid tumor such as melanoma, head and neck, liver or kidney cancer.

This chain uses TRBV28 with TRBJ1-4, with 10 bases matching TRBD1. Trimming removed 8 bases from V and 0 bases from J; junction bases left unmatched: 9. CDR1 is MDHEN, CDR2 SYDVKM, per germline. This CDR3 contains 17 residues. The DNA for the CDR3 is TGTGCCAGCGCTACCGGGACAGGGGCCGCAACTAATGAAAAACTGTTTTTT. This codes for CASATGTGAATNEKLFF.

The rearrangement uses TRBV5-5 and TRBJ2-2; D remains unclear. V was clipped by 1 base and J by 7 bases, with 8 bases between them. CDR3 length: 13 residues. The V gene's germline CDR1 is SGHKS and CDR2 YYEKEE (reference sequence). In DNA form, the CDR3 reads TGTGCCAGCAGCTTGTGGGTTAACGGGGAGCTGTTTTTT. This encodes CASSLWVNGELFF.

The rearrangement joins TRBV6-6 to TRBJ1-1; the match to TRBD1 covers 8 bases. The V segment lost 6 bases and the J segment 4 bases; nucleotides outside the gene matches: 13. CDR1 MNHNY and CDR2 SVGAGI come from the germline V gene (reference sequence). This CDR3 has 16 amino acids. CDR3 sequence (DNA): TGTGCCAGCAGCCCCGGACAGGGACAGGATCGCACTGAAGCTTTCTTT. Translating it yields CASSPGQGQDRTEAFF.

The chain couples TRBV28 to TRBJ2-7; a weak D match, TRBD1 (6 bases). With 3 bases removed from V and 4 bases from J, the gap between germline ends came to 19 bases. Germline V gives CDR1 MDHEN, CDR2 SYDVKM. The CDR3 loop spans 16 amino acids. The CDR3, as DNA: TGTGCCAGCAGTTTTTTTGGGGGCGGTCGGGGATACGAGCAGTACTTC. Its translation is CASSFFGGGRGYEQYF.

J is TRBJ1-2 and V is TRBV7-9, with 9 positions matching TRBD1. V lost 6 bases, J lost 7 bases, and 9 bases stayed unmatched. The CDR3 loop spans 14 amino acids. Germline-derived CDR1 and CDR2 are SEHNR and FQNEAQ (reference sequence). The DNA of the CDR3 is TGTGCCAGCAGAGATACAGGGGGCGCTTCTGGCTACACCTTC. Its translation: CASRDTGGASGYTF.

The chain combines TRBV28 with TRBJ2-2; D is perhaps TRBD2 (6 bases). V lost 6 bases and J 6 bases, leaving 11 bases between the germline ends. The V gene's germline CDR1 is MDHEN and CDR2 SYDVKM. CDR3 length: 13 residues. The DNA of the CDR3 is TGTGCCAGCAGCCGACTAGTTCCCGGGGAGCTGTTTTTT. Translating gives CASSRLVPGELFF.

In its sample, this clone was seen a few times. The V gene is TRBV5-1, the J gene TRBJ2-1; D is possibly TRBD1 (6 bases). The V and J ends lost 0 bases and 5 bases respectively, with 9 bases between them. This CDR3 contains 14 residues. Germline V gene data show CDR1 as SGHRS and CDR2 as YFSETQ. The CDR3 region is CASSLGTGNNEQFF. The CDR3 nucleotides read TGCGCCAGCAGCTTGGGCACAGGGAACAATGAGCAGTTCTTC.

V and J are TRBV7-7 and TRBJ2-3; D call uncertain. CDR1 SSHAT and CDR2 FNYEAQ come from the germline V gene (reference sequence). The CDR3 covers 14 residues. V was clipped by 3 bases and J by 1 base, with 8 bases between them. CDR3: CASSLNGRTDTQYF. CDR3 bases: TGTGCCAGCAGCTTGAACGGACGCACAGATACGCAGTATTTT. The full variable domain, rest sourced from reference TRBV7-7 and TRBJ2-3, is GAGVSQSPRYKVTKRGQDVTLRCDPISSHATLYWYQQALGQGPEFLTYFNYEAQPDKSGLPSDRFSAERPEGSISTLTIQRTEQRDSAMYRCASSLNGRTDTQYFGPGTRLTVL.

As for this clone: This CDR3 is also generated by other DNA sequences in the sample. The chain is built from TRBV28 and TRBJ1-2, with a weak D call TRBD1 (5 bases). Germline CDR1 MDHEN, CDR2 SYDVKM. This CDR3 is built from 12 residues. V was shortened by 6 bases and J by 8 bases, with 13 bases between the two germline ends. CDR3 region: CASSLSGYGYTF. The CDR3 coding sequence is TGTGCCAGCAGCCTCTCAGGGTACGGCTACACCTTC.

The rearrangement joins TRBV4-3 to TRBJ1-1; D may be TRBD1 (5 bases). The V end lost 0 bases, the J end lost 0 bases, and 11 bases lay between the germline ends. Germline CDR1 LGHNA, CDR2 YSLEER. This CDR3 has 16 residues. The CDR3 sequence: CASSQDTGVMNTEAFF. CDR3 nucleotides: TGCGCCAGCAGCCAAGATACGGGGGTAATGAACACTGAAGCTTTCTTT.

This rearrangement joins TRBV5-4 to TRBJ2-1; TRBD1 might be the D (6 bases). This CDR3 contains 16 residues. Germline-derived CDR1 and CDR2 are SGHNT and YYREEE (reference sequence). Trimming shortened V by 4 bases and J by 2 bases, and 16 bases separated the two germline ends. CDR3 nucleotide sequence: TGTGCCAGCAGCACAACCCCGACAGGACCCTACAATGAGCAGTTCTTC. The encoded protein is CASSTTPTGPYNEQFF.

The chain joins TRBV5-1 to TRBJ1-2; 7 nucleotides agree with TRBD1. The CDR3 loop spans 14 amino acids. Trimming took 4 bases from V and 4 from J; bases not matched to a gene: 7. The V gene's germline CDR1 is SGHRS and CDR2 YFSETQ. The CDR3 sequence is CASSQQGGVYGYTF. DNA for the CDR3: TGCGCCAGCAGCCAGCAGGGGGGCGTCTATGGCTACACCTTC.

The chain employs TRBV10-3 and TRBJ1-2; 7 bases are shared with TRBD1. Germline V gene data show CDR1 as ENHRY and CDR2 as SYGVKD. The CDR3 is made up of 14 amino acids. V gave up 5 bases and J gave up 4 bases; unmatched junction bases: 7. The CDR3 loop is CAISPGTAVYGYTF. As DNA, the CDR3 is TGTGCCATCAGTCCCGGGACAGCGGTCTATGGCTACACCTTC.

This clone occurred once. This rearrangement joins TRBV6-5 to TRBJ2-3, with D perhaps matching TRBD2 (5 bases). Trimming stripped 0 bases from V and 1 base from J, with 11 bases between. Germline-derived CDR1 and CDR2 are MNHEY and SVGAGI. The CDR3 extends over 16 amino acids. The CDR3 sequence: CASSYSSGLGTDTQYF. For the CDR3, the DNA is TGTGCCAGCAGTTACTCCTCGGGGTTGGGCACAGATACGCAGTATTTT.

The chain carries TRBV7-3 and TRBJ2-5; D may be TRBD1 (6 bases). CDR1 is SGHTA, CDR2 FQGTGA, per germline. This CDR3 region has 15 residues. The V and J ends lost 2 bases and 2 bases respectively, with 12 bases between them. For the CDR3, the DNA is TGTGCCAGCAGCTTACCAGGGGCAGGGCAAGAGACCCAGTACTTC. Amino acids: CASSLPGAGQETQYF. The entire variable domain, with the rest obtained from reference TRBV7-3 and TRBJ2-5, is as follows: GAGVSQTPSNKVTEKGKYVELRCDPISGHTALYWYRQSLGQGPEFLIYFQGTGAADDSGLPNDRFFAVRPEGSVSTLKIQRTERGDSAVYLCASSLPGAGQETQYFGPGTRLLVL.

This chain joins TRBV25-1 and TRBJ2-6; D unclear. The CDR3 covers 16 residues. V was pared by 5 bases and J by 1 base, with 12 bases between. Germline-derived CDR1 and CDR2 are MGHDK and SYGVNS. The CDR3 coding sequence is TGTGCCAGCAGTCCCCCAGCCGCGTCTGGGGCCAACGTCCTGACTTTC. It encodes CASSPPAASGANVLTF.

The gene calls are TRBV7-9 and TRBJ2-5; 9 bases line up with TRBD1. Trimming removed 5 bases from V and 4 bases from J; junction bases left unmatched: 2. Germline lookup yields CDR1 SEHNR and CDR2 FQNEAQ (reference sequence). The length of the CDR3 is 13 residues. This chain's CDR3 is CASSIQGAETQYF. DNA for the CDR3: TGTGCCAGCAGCATACAGGGGGCAGAGACCCAGTACTTC.

This sequence joins TRBV6-4 and TRBJ1-6; 8 positions agree with TRBD1. The J segment lost 7 bases and the V segment lost 6 bases, leaving 2 bases of the junction unmatched. The CDR3 runs 13 residues. Per germline, CDR1 MRHNA and CDR2 SNTAGT. The CDR3 region has the DNA TGTGCCAGCAGACAGGGGGGGAATTCACCCCTCCACTTT. It specifies CASRQGGNSPLHF.

The gene calls are TRBV28 and TRBJ1-5, with D unresolved. This CDR3 has 15 residues. Trimming took 4 bases from V and 5 from J, leaving 15 bases between them. Germline-derived CDR1 and CDR2 are MDHEN and SYDVKM. The DNA for the CDR3 is TGTGCCAGCAGTTGGGTTAGGGAACAATATCAGCCCCAGCATTTT. Residues: CASSWVREQYQPQHF.

The V call is TRBV5-1, the J call TRBJ2-7; D possibly corresponds to TRBD1 (5 bases). V shed 1 base and J shed 1 base, with 12 bases lying between them. Looked up from germline, CDR1 is SGHRS and CDR2 is YFSETQ. The CDR3 loop spans 15 amino acids. This CDR3 is CASSLQGAISYEQYF. In DNA, the CDR3 is TGCGCCAGCAGCTTGCAAGGGGCGATTTCCTACGAGCAGTACTTC.

The chain links TRBV10-3 to TRBJ1-5; 9 bases fit TRBD1. The junction had 5 bases not matched to a gene; V was cut back by 4 bases and J by 7 bases. The CDR3 extends over 14 amino acids. Germline V gene data show CDR1 as ENHRY and CDR2 as SYGVKD. CDR3 loop: CAISGTGDGQPQHF. For the CDR3, the DNA is TGTGCCATCAGTGGGACAGGGGACGGACAGCCCCAGCATTTT.

This sequence joins TRBV7-2 and TRBJ2-5; D possibly uses TRBD1 or TRBD2 (5 bases each). Gene TRBJ2-7 matches the end of the DNA better, so the J call may be wrong. The CDR3 spans 14 residues. CDR1 is SGHTA and CDR2 is FQGNSA in the germline V gene. CDR3 residues: CASSPQGRPYEQYF. CDR3 sequence (DNA): TGTGCCAGCAGCCCCCAGGGACGCCCCTACGAGCAGTACTTC.

With regard to this clone: One end of the junction is discordant with germline, which a read error may explain. The rearrangement links TRBV7-9 to TRBJ1-5; TRBD1 agrees at 7 bases. From germline, CDR1 is SEHNR and CDR2 FQNEAQ (reference sequence). There are 15 residues in the CDR3. In nucleotides, the CDR3 is TGTGCCAGCAGTTTAGGGGACAGTAGCAATCAGCCCCAGCATTTT. Its protein is CASSLGDSSNQPQHF.

V gene TRBV5-1 combines with J gene TRBJ2-1, with 7 bases aligning to TRBD2. The CDR3 runs 17 residues. Germline-derived CDR1 and CDR2 are SGHRS and YFSETQ. V was clipped by 4 bases and J by 0 bases; unmatched bases: 10. The CDR3: CASSPGGGQDSYNEQFF. The DNA for the CDR3 is TGCGCCAGCAGCCCGGGGGGAGGGCAGGACTCCTACAATGAGCAGTTCTTC.

This chain links TRBV7-2 with TRBJ2-3; D is possibly TRBD2 (5 bases). There are 12 residues in the CDR3. Between the trimmed V and J ends, which lost 4 bases and 6 bases, there was a span of 8 bases. Germline assignment: CDR1 SGHTA and CDR2 FQGNSA. DNA for the CDR3: TGTGCCAGCAGCTCCTCGGGGGATACGCAGTATTTT. Translating gives CASSSSGDTQYF.

The chain joins TRBV7-2 to TRBJ2-1; TRBD2 is a possible D gene (6 bases). V was clipped by 0 bases and J by 6 bases, with 15 bases between them. Germline V CDR1 and CDR2: SGHTA, FQGNSA. The CDR3 runs to 16 residues. As DNA, the CDR3 is TGTGCCAGCAGCTTAGCTTACGCTAGCGCGACCAATGAGCAGTTCTTC. It codes for CASSLAYASATNEQFF.

The chain couples TRBV5-6 to TRBJ2-5; TRBD1 might be the D (6 bases). The V gene lost 4 bases and the J gene lost 5 bases, with 21 bases spanning the gap. CDR1 is SGHDT, CDR2 YYEEEE, per germline. CDR3 length: 16 residues. This CDR3 reads CASSLGQIVIWETQYF. For the CDR3, the DNA is TGTGCCAGCAGCCTTGGACAGATTGTTATTTGGGAGACCCAGTACTTC.

The chain carries TRBV2 and TRBJ1-6; TRBD1 is a possible D gene (6 bases). This CDR3 has 15 amino acids. Deletions cut 11 bases from V and 3 bases from J, with 17 bases between. Germline V lookup: CDR1 SNHLY, CDR2 FYNNEI. CDR3 region: CAGAVKDSYNSPLHF. CDR3 sequence (DNA): TGTGCCGGTGCAGTAAAGGACAGCTATAATTCACCCCTCCACTTT.

The rearrangement links TRBV18 to TRBJ2-2, with TRBD1 matching 7 bases. CDR1 is KGHSH, CDR2 LQKENI, per germline. The CDR3 spans 16 residues. J was trimmed by 3 bases and V by 3 bases; bases with no gene match: 7. CDR3 nucleotides: TGTGCCAGCTCACCGAGAAGGACAGGTGACACCGGGGAGCTGTTTTTT. Its protein product is CASSPRRTGDTGELFF.